This is a list of T cell receptor beta chains from one sample in a study of PD-1 blockade in classical Hodgkin lymphoma. Sequenced by immunoSEQ multiplex PCR; TCRdb stores in-frame clones only, minus some. This table holds 14,000 or so clones, about 78% found once. Sequenced here: peripheral blood mononuclear cells (PBMCs), sampled before the second cycle of nivolumab. The receptor source for this set is a human donor with classical Hodgkin lymphoma. CDR3s include the opening cysteine and the closing phenylalanine or tryptophan. The order of the fields is V gene, D gene, J gene, clone size, CDR3 protein, CDR3 DNA. D genes are given only for firm matches. Size values are once, few and many counts, or a class for expanded clones, and some rows have none.

TRBV9	TRBD1	TRBJ1-2	NA	CASGTGQLNYGYTF	TGTGCCAGCGGGACGGGACAGCTGAACTATGGCTACACCTTC
TRBV5-1	NA	TRBJ1-2	NA	CASRRNRENYGYTF	TGCGCCAGCAGGCGGAACAGGGAAAACTATGGCTACACCTTC
TRBV4-3	NA	TRBJ2-3	NA	CASSHGNRGDTQYF	TGCGCCAGCAGCCACGGGAACCGGGGAGATACGCAGTATTTT
TRBV10-2	NA	TRBJ2-2	NA	CASSENTGELFF	TGCGCCAGCAGTGAGAACACCGGGGAGCTGTTTTTT
TRBV11-3	NA	TRBJ2-2	NA	CASSLAGVATGELFF	TGTGCCAGCAGCTTGGCAGGGGTAGCCACCGGGGAGCTGTTTTTT
TRBV27	NA	TRBJ2-1	NA	CASSPILGGRYNEQFF	TGTGCCAGCAGTCCGATCTTAGGGGGGCGGTACAATGAGCAGTTCTTC
TRBV28	NA	TRBJ2-7	once	CASRVQSSYEQYF	TGTGCCAGCAGGGTCCAGAGCTCCTACGAGCAGTACTTC
TRBV4-3	NA	TRBJ1-4	NA	CASSQVGATNEKLFF	TGCGCCAGCAGCCAAGTGGGGGCAACTAATGAAAAACTGTTTTTT
TRBV13	NA	TRBJ2-1	NA	CASSSRLASYNEQFF	TGTGCCAGCAGCTCAAGACTGGCGTCCTACAATGAGCAGTTCTTC
TRBV7-9	TRBD2	TRBJ2-7	NA	CASSLQTGRVPSYEQYF	TGTGCCAGCAGCTTACAAACGGGGAGGGTCCCCTCCTACGAGCAGTACTTC
TRBV7-6	NA	TRBJ2-3	NA	CASSLRGRTDTQYF	TGTGCCAGCAGCTTACGGGGGAGAACAGATACGCAGTATTTT
TRBV28	NA	TRBJ1-3	NA	CASRRTALFGNTIYF	TGTGCCAGCAGAAGGACAGCCTTATTTGGAAACACCATATATTTT
TRBV7-2	TRBD1	TRBJ1-2	NA	CASSARTGDYGYTF	TGTGCCAGCAGCGCACGGACAGGGGACTATGGCTACACCTTC
TRBV28	NA	TRBJ1-2	NA	CASSFPRGGGYGYTF	TGTGCCAGCAGTTTTCCCCGGGGAGGGGGGTATGGCTACACCTTC
TRBV7-2	NA	TRBJ1-6	NA	CASSPSGGLNSPLHF	TGTGCCAGCAGCCCCAGCGGGGGGCTTAATTCACCCCTCCACTTT
TRBV9	NA	TRBJ1-3	NA	CASSVGWGNTIYF	TGTGCCAGCAGCGTAGGCTGGGGAAACACCATATATTTT
TRBV10-3	NA	TRBJ2-7	NA	CAIHGGQPQDEQYF	TGTGCCATCCACGGGGGACAGCCTCAAGACGAGCAGTACTTC
TRBV2	NA	TRBJ1-3	NA	CASSKLTSLSGNTIYF	TGTGCCAGCAGTAAATTAACATCACTATCTGGAAACACCATATATTTT
TRBV7-9	NA	TRBJ1-3	NA	CASSALNTIYF	TGTGCCAGCAGCGCCTTGAACACCATATATTTT
TRBV7-8	TRBD2	TRBJ2-5	NA	CASSPGRETQYF	TGTGCCAGCAGCCCCGGGAGGGAGACCCAGTACTTC
TRBV5-4	NA	TRBJ2-5	NA	CASSLGWGAASGETQYF	TGTGCCAGCAGCTTGGGTTGGGGGGCGGCCTCAGGGGAGACCCAGTACTTC
TRBV14	TRBD2	TRBJ2-3	few	CASSQYSGGAVDTQYF	TGTGCCAGCAGCCAGTATAGCGGGGGGGCAGTAGATACGCAGTATTTT
TRBV7-2	NA	TRBJ1-1	NA	CASSLWGPKNTEAFF	TGTGCCAGCAGCTTATGGGGGCCAAAAAACACTGAAGCTTTCTTT
TRBV10-3	TRBD1	TRBJ2-7	NA	CAISPQGAMHEQYF	TGTGCCATCAGTCCACAGGGGGCTATGCACGAGCAGTACTTC
TRBV21-1	NA	TRBJ1-5	NA	CASSARDRELSKVPQHF	TGTGCCAGCAGCGCCCGGGACAGGGAACTCTCGAAGGTGCCCCAGCATTTT
TRBV28	TRBD2	TRBJ2-6	NA	CASTRGGAGANVLTF	TGTGCCAGCACCCGCGGGGGGGCTGGGGCCAACGTCCTGACTTTC
TRBV6-5	NA	TRBJ1-5	medium-sized	CASSPHPGANQPQHF	TGTGCCAGCAGCCCCCATCCAGGAGCGAATCAGCCCCAGCATTTT
TRBV7-2	NA	TRBJ2-7	NA	CASSYNGKTYEQYF	TGTGCCAGCAGTTACAATGGCAAGACCTACGAGCAGTACTTC
TRBV7-9	TRBD1	TRBJ1-1	once	CASRTQGGNTEAFF	TGTGCCAGCAGAACGCAGGGGGGGAACACTGAAGCTTTCTTT
TRBV28	TRBD2	TRBJ2-7	NA	CASSLSVGRDEQYF	TGTGCCAGCAGTTTATCGGTGGGGAGGGACGAGCAGTACTTC
TRBV10-3	NA	TRBJ2-5	NA	CATRTLPLYETQYF	TGTGCCACCCGGACTTTACCCTTGTACGAGACCCAGTACTTC